The clone carrying this TCR beta chain was detected only a few times. The target antigen is unknown. These data come from a study of shared clonotypes between healthy human individuals. Study-level findings and limits: Naive subsets, compared against memory subsets, generally had larger estimated richness values.

V was pared by 3 bases and J by 4 bases, with 11 bases between. The CDR3 is made up of 13 amino acids. In germline, CDR1 is SGHNT, CDR2 YYREEE (reference sequence). Repertoires were generated with immunoSEQ multiplex PCR, while TCRdb's copy carries only in-frame clones and drops some. Counted here are over a million clones, under 80% occurring once; the ten biggest clones make up roughly 1.5%. The V call is TRBV5-4, the J call TRBJ2-7; possibly TRBD1 for D (6 bases). The TCR comes from a man younger than 35 in good health. Input material: memory CD4+ T cells sorted from blood. The subset denotes: CD45RA-negative fraction. In DNA form, the CDR3 reads TGTGCCAGCAGCTGGTCACAGGGTTACGAGCAGTACTTC. Encoded protein: CASSWSQGYEQYF.